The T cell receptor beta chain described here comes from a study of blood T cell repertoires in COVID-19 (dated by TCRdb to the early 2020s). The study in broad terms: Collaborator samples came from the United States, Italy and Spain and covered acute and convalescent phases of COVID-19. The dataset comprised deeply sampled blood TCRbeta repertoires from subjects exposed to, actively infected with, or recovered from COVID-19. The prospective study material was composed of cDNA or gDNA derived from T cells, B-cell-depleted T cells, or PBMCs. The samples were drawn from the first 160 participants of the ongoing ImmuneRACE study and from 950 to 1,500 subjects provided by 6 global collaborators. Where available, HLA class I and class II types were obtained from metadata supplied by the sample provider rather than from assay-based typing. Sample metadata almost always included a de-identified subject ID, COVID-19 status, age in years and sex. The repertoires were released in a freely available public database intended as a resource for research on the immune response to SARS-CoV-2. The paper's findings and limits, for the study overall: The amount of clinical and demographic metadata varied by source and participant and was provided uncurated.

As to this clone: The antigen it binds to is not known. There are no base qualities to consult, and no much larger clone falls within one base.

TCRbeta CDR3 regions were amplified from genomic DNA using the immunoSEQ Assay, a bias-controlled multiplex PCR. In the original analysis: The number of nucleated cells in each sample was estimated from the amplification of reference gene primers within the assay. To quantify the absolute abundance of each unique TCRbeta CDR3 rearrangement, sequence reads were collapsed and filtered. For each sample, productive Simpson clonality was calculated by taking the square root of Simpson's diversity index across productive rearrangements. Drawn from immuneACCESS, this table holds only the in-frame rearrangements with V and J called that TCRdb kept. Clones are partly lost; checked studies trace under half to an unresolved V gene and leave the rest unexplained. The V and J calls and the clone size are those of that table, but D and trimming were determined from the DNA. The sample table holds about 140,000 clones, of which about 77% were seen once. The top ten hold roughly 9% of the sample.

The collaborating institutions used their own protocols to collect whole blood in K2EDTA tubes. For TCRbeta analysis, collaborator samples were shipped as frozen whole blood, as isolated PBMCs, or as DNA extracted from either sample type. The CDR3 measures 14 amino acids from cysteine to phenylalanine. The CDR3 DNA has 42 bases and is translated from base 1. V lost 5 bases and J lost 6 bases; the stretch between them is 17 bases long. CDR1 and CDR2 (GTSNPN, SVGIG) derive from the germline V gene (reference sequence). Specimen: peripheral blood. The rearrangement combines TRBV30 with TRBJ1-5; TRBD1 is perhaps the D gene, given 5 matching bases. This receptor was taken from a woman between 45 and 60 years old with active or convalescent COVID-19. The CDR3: CAWSTGRVGQPQHF. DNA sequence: TGTGCCTGGTCAACTGGCAGGGTTGGTCAGCCCCAGCATTTT.